This T cell receptor (beta chain) came from a study of radiotherapy plus CTLA-4 blockade in lung cancer. Germline CDR1 and CDR2: MNHEY and SVGAGI. The CDR3 consists of 15 residues. Remarks on this clone: Its antigen is not identified. Compared with germline, one end of the junction differs, possibly owing to a read error.

Only in-frame clones appear in the TCRdb table, and some are missing; sequencing was by immunoSEQ multiplex PCR. Among some 27,000 clones, roughly 71% were seen once, and the ten largest hold more than 20%. Study results and limitations: Clones derived from tumor TCRs expanded in blood after radiotherapy plus ipilimumab.

Sequenced material: peripheral blood, taken from a patient treated with radiotherapy plus ipilimumab. This receptor was taken from a human donor with non-small cell lung cancer that progressed on radiotherapy plus ipilimumab. The genes are TRBV6-5 and TRBJ2-3; D is unclear. The chain's CDR3 is CASSYSLGSGDTQYF. CDR3 nucleotides: TGTGCCAGCAGCTACTCTTTGGGAAGTGGAGATACGCAGTATTTT.